Shown below are 7 T cell receptor beta chains from a single sample sequenced in a study of blood T cell repertoires in COVID-19 (dated by TCRdb to 2018 to 2021). Libraries were constructed by the immunoSEQ multiplex PCR assay. This is the immuneACCESS table as TCRdb keeps it, with only in-frame sequences that have V and J called. A part of the clones is gone; compared with another copy, unresolved V genes explain less than half, and the rest is unexplained. This sample comprises fewer than 200,000 clones, about 82% of them detected only once. Over 7% of the sample comes from the top ten. The sequencing sample was made of peripheral blood. Receptors were obtained from a woman aged 80 or older with COVID-19, enrolled during active disease.

The CDR3 bases are TGCGCCAGCAGCTTGAGCAGCAATCAGCCCCAGCATTTT. It translates to CASSLSSNQPQHF. The chain joins TRBV5-1 to TRBJ1-5; D call uncertain. The CDR3 spans 13 residues. V shed 1 base and J shed 1 base, with 3 bases lying between them. The germline CDR1 and CDR2 sequences are SGHRS and YFSETQ.

The rearrangement joins TRBV7-2 to TRBJ1-5; D not certain. Germline CDR1 and CDR2: SGHTA and FQGNSA. V shed 3 bases and J shed 4 bases, with 10 bases lying between them. The CDR3 extends over 14 amino acids. This chain's CDR3 is CASSFMGGNQPQHF. For the CDR3, the DNA is TGTGCCAGCAGCTTTATGGGAGGAAATCAGCCCCAGCATTTT.

CDR3 residues: CASSARQEGAQYF. The CDR3 DNA is TGTGCCAGCAGCGCCAGACAAGAGGGAGCCCAGTACTTC. V usage is TRBV7-2 and J usage is TRBJ2-5, with D perhaps TRBD2 (5 bases). CDR3 length: 13 amino acids. Trimming removed 5 bases from V and 9 bases from J, with 16 bases in between. The germline V gene has CDR1 SGHTA and CDR2 FQGNSA.

The chain combines TRBV28 with TRBJ2-1; 8 nucleotides line up with TRBD2. The CDR3 sequence is 15 residues long. The germline V gene encodes CDR1 MDHEN and CDR2 SYDVKM. V dropped 4 bases and J dropped 0; count of bases not matched to a gene: 2. The CDR3 reads CASSSGGSSYNEQFF. DNA for the CDR3: TGTGCCAGCAGTTCGGGGGGGAGCTCCTACAATGAGCAGTTCTTC.

The chain carries TRBV12-5 and TRBJ1-5; the match to TRBD1 covers 8 bases. The V gene's germline CDR1 is LGHNT and CDR2 FRNRAP. This CDR3 has 15 residues. With V trimmed by 5 bases and J by 6 bases, 9 bases remained unmatched. CDR3 amino acids: CASGPQDRVGQPQHF. The CDR3 bases are TGTGCTAGTGGTCCACAGGACAGGGTTGGTCAGCCCCAGCATTTT.

This chain uses TRBV5-1 with TRBJ2-1; tentative D call: TRBD2 (6 bases). Germline CDR1 reads SGHRS; CDR2 reads YFSETQ. This CDR3 contains 15 residues. V shed 0 bases and J shed 1 base, with 8 bases lying between them. This chain's CDR3 is CASSLGSGSYNEQFF. The CDR3 DNA reads TGCGCCAGCAGCTTGGGTAGCGGTTCCTACAATGAGCAGTTCTTC.

This clone has only one observation. The gene calls are TRBV28 and TRBJ1-3, with 7 bases matching TRBD1. The CDR3 is 15 amino acids. V gave up 4 bases and J gave up 0 bases; unmatched junction bases: 3. Germline loops: CDR1 MDHEN, CDR2 SYDVKM. CDR3 DNA sequence: TGTGCCAGCAGTTCAGGGACAGTCTCTGGAAACACCATATATTTT. Protein sequence: CASSSGTVSGNTIYF.